Listed below are T cell receptor beta chains from one sample, sequenced in a study of blood T cell repertoires in COVID-19. Libraries were prepared by immunoSEQ multiplex PCR; TCRdb keeps only in-frame clonotypes and omits some of them. The table shows about 76,000 clones, with roughly four fifths occurring only once. Sequenced material: peripheral blood. Receptors originate from a man older than 75 with acute or convalescent COVID-19. Both conserved end residues are part of each CDR3. Fields, in order: V gene, clone size, D gene, J gene, CDR3 protein, CDR3 DNA. The D gene is left open where the match is weak. The size entry is marked missing in some rows and otherwise reads once, few, many or a size class.

TRBV5-8,few,.,TRBJ1-5,CASSLGEGQPQHF,TGTGCCAGCAGCTTGGGGGAGGGTCAGCCCCAGCATTTT
TRBV5-1,.,.,TRBJ1-1,CASSVMGGTEAFF,TGCGCCAGCAGCGTTATGGGGGGCACTGAAGCTTTCTTT
TRBV9,.,TRBD1,TRBJ2-7,CASSPGTGYEQYF,TGTGCCAGCAGCCCCGGGACAGGGTACGAGCAGTACTTC
TRBV18,.,.,TRBJ1-1,CASSPPSGVDTEAFF,TGTGCCAGCTCACCACCGTCAGGGGTGGACACTGAAGCTTTCTTT
TRBV14,.,.,TRBJ2-1,CASSQRLVDEQFF,TGTGCCAGCAGCCAGCGACTAGTCGATGAGCAGTTCTTC
TRBV28,once,TRBD1,TRBJ2-1,CASSLPGTGYNEQFF,TGTGCCAGCAGTTTGCCCGGGACAGGGTACAATGAGCAGTTCTTC
TRBV4-1,.,.,TRBJ1-4,CASSLHTLDSATNEKLFF,TGCGCCAGCAGCCTACATACGCTGGACAGTGCAACTAATGAAAAACTGTTTTTT
TRBV3-1/TRBV3-2,.,.,TRBJ2-7,CASSRLGAPYEQYF,TGTGCCAGCAGCCGCTTGGGGGCCCCCTACGAGCAGTACTTC
TRBV25-1,.,TRBD1,TRBJ1-5,CASSGGTGVRNQPQHF,TGTGCCAGCAGTGGGGGCACAGGGGTGAGGAATCAGCCCCAGCATTTT
TRBV29-1,once,.,TRBJ2-1,CSVDRPLRGNEQFF,TGCAGCGTTGACAGGCCGCTCCGGGGAAATGAGCAGTTCTTC
TRBV19,.,.,TRBJ1-4,CASSIQGPNEKLFF,TGTGCCAGTAGTATCCAGGGTCCTAATGAAAAACTGTTTTTT